This T cell receptor (beta chain) stems from a study of shared clonotypes between healthy human individuals. General study results and limits: Relative to memory subsets, naive subsets generally showed larger estimated richness. The authors expected sequencing depth to affect clonotype sharing among donors. Large sequencing depth failed to make sorted-subset sequencing complete, rarefaction showed.

This CDR3 contains 17 residues. Germline lookup yields CDR1 MNHEY and CDR2 SMNVEV (reference sequence). With 6 bases clipped from V and 2 bases from J, the junction kept 15 bases outside the gene matches. Terminally differentiated effector memory CD45RA+ cells were excluded from the naive CD8 cells, which were CD45RO-negative and positively selected for CCR7. The method was immunoSEQ multiplex PCR; TCRdb's version includes in-frame clones alone and lacks a portion of them. The table records 1.5 million to 2.5 million clones, about 95% of them present only once. As regards this clone: Antigen: not known.

Sequenced: naive CD8+ T cells sorted from blood. The chain links TRBV27 to TRBJ2-7; 8 bases are a match to TRBD1. The sequence derives from a young man in good health. CDR3 in DNA: TGTGCCAGCAGCCTCGCCACAGGGGGTCCATTGACCTACGAGCAGTACTTC. It translates to CASSLATGGPLTYEQYF.